Listed below are T cell receptor beta chains from one sample, sequenced in a study of T cell repertoires in cytomegalovirus infection. MiXCR was run by TCRdb on the reads, yielding one entry per CDR3 protein. Found here are around 350,000 distinct CDR3 sequences, over 15% of them singletons; the top ten hold around 9.3%. Sequencing was done on a sample of PBMCs. These receptors all stem from a human donor in good health (CMV status not recorded). Some clones in this sample may be carry-over from other donors' samples. The CDR3 runs from the conserved cysteine through the conserved F or W. The D gene is left open where the match is weak. Size is omitted from some rows. Given values are once, few, many or a class for expanded clones.

v_gene	abundance	j_gene	d_gene	CDR3nt	CDR3aa
TRBV7-3	many	TRBJ2-7	.	TGTGCCAGCAGCTTGGGGTCGGGGGACTACGAGCAGTACTTC	CASSLGSGDYEQYF
TRBV18	.	TRBJ2-1	.	TGTGCCAGCTCACCTCCGTGGGGGGAGCCAGGTTACAATGAGCAGTTCTTC	CASSPPWGEPGYNEQFF
TRBV12-3/TRBV12-4	once	TRBJ2-5	.	TGTGCCAGCACTCCTGGGGGAAAAGAGACCCAGTACTTC	CASTPGGKETQYF
TRBV12-3/TRBV12-4	few	TRBJ2-3	TRBD2	TGTGCCAGCAGGCCCCAGGCGGGAGGGCCCGGTACGCAGTATTTT	CASRPQAGGPGTQYF
TRBV27	once	TRBJ2-7	TRBD1	TGTGCCAGCAGGCCCGGGACAGGGTACTACGAGCAGTACTTC	CASRPGTGYYEQYF
TRBV19	.	TRBJ2-1	.	TGTGCCAGTAATTGGGGGAGCGGCAATGAGCAGTTCTTC	CASNWGSGNEQFF
TRBV11-2	.	TRBJ1-5	.	TGTGCCAGCAGCACCTACAGAGATCAGCCCCAGCATTTT	CASSTYRDQPQHF
TRBV29-1	.	TRBJ1-1	.	TGCAGCGTTGCCTCATTGGTCCTGACGGAAGCTTTCTTT	CSVASLVLTEAFF
TRBV18	.	TRBJ1-6	TRBD1	TGTGCCAGCTCACCCGGGACAGGGCAATCACCCCTCCACTTT	CASSPGTGQSPLHF
TRBV29-1	.	TRBJ2-5	TRBD2	TGCAGCGGAAGAGAAGCGGGAGCAGAGACCCAGTACTTC	CSGREAGAETQYF
TRBV14	few	TRBJ2-3	TRBD1	TGTGCCAGCAGCCAAGAAGACAGGGCAGGCACAGATACGCAGTATTTT	CASSQEDRAGTDTQYF
TRBV11-2	few	TRBJ2-3	.	TGTGCCAGCAGTACCCGGGCCCTTCGGGATACGCAGTATTTT	CASSTRALRDTQYF
TRBV6-6	.	TRBJ2-3	.	TGTGCCAGCAACCTCGACTCGCCCCACACAGATACGCAGTATTTT	CASNLDSPHTDTQYF
TRBV20-1	few	TRBJ1-1	.	TGCAGTGCATCCAGAGAACACACTGAAGCTTTCTTT	CSASREHTEAFF
TRBV7-9	.	TRBJ2-7	.	TGTGCCAGCAGCCGACGGACTCGCTACGAGCAGTACTTC	CASSRRTRYEQYF
TRBV6-5	many	TRBJ2-7	.	TGTGCCAGCAGTTACTCGATAGTCGGGAGTATTAACGAGCAGTACTTC	CASSYSIVGSINEQYF